This entry features one T cell receptor (beta chain) sequence. The library came from three nested PCR rounds adapted from ARM-PCR protocols. Each CDR3 protein is one row after TCRdb ran MiXCR on the multiplex PCR reads. The repertoire includes roughly 150,000 distinct CDR3 sequences, around 60% of them detected once, and 15% to 20% sits in the top ten. This sample was included in a study of tumor and adjacent non-tumor tissue in lung cancer. RNA was extracted from bulk tissue without any cell sorting. CDR1 DFQATT and CDR2 SNEGSKA come from the germline V gene (reference sequence). The CDR3 runs to 14 residues. The trim removed 5 bases at V and 12 bases at J, leaving 16 bases unmatched.

The origin of this receptor is a man in his sixties with small cell lung cancer. The V call is TRBV20-1, the J call TRBJ2-1; TRBD1 matches at 7 bases. Sample: lung tumor tissue. CDR3 sequence (DNA): TGCAGTGCTCCCCTACCCGGGACAGTGGATGGGCAGTTCTTC. Amino acids: CSAPLPGTVDGQFF.